This T cell receptor (beta chain) originates from a study of T cell responses to AZD1222 COVID-19 vaccine. At the level of the study: Second-dose intervals near 4 or 12 weeks were combined. Study-wide points: The sample set comprised mostly white British donors with more females, and clonal diversity was possibly underestimated. Following two doses of AZD1222, Spike-specific TCR breadth and depth rose.

This clone was seen a handful of times. Its antigen is not identified. Clones were read by immunoSEQ multiplex PCR, and TCRdb kept only the in-frame ones, dropping some. This sample has roughly 55,000 clones, with nearly 90% found just once. Germline V gene lookup returns CDR1 LNHDA and CDR2 SQIVND (reference sequence). CDR3 size: 15 residues. V shed 3 bases and J 3 bases; nucleotides not matched to a gene: 5. V and J are TRBV19 and TRBJ1-5, with TRBD1 matching 7 bases. The sequencing used peripheral blood, collected on day 0 of AZD1222 vaccination. The receptor comes from an adult in good health. The CDR3 is CASSMNRGTNQPQHF. CDR3 DNA sequence: TGTGCCAGTAGTATGAACAGGGGCACCAATCAGCCCCAGCATTTT.